A selection of T cell receptor beta chains follows, all from one sample in a study of human T cells and chemical hapten exposure. TCRdb called the RACE reads again in MiXCR, with one record for every CDR3 protein. Of tens of thousands of distinct CDR3 sequences in the sample, approximately 9.8% are singletons; the top ten hold more than 2.5%. Sequencing was performed on whole blood, taken in connection with sensitization to the hapten diphenylcyclopropenone (DPC). These receptors all come from a woman aged 40 to 49 with alopecia areata. Some clones in this sample may be carry-over from other donors' samples. CDR3s include the opening cysteine and the closing phenylalanine or tryptophan. The D gene is left open where the match is weak. For some rows the clone size is stated as once, few or many, or as a class when expanded; others skip it.

J: TRBJ1-2
size: medium-sized
D: NA
V: TRBV6-2/TRBV6-3
DNA: TGTGCCAGCAGTTATGACGGGAACTATGGCTACACCTTC
CDR3: CASSYDGNYGYTF

J: TRBJ1-6
size: few
D: NA
V: TRBV6-5
DNA: TGTGCCAGCAGCGCACCGGGGAGGACAAATTCACCCCTCCACTTT
CDR3: CASSAPGRTNSPLHF

J: TRBJ1-4
size: NA
D: TRBD1
V: TRBV7-9
DNA: TGTGCCAGCAGCCCCGGGACAGGGGATGAAAAACTGTTTTTT
CDR3: CASSPGTGDEKLFF

J: TRBJ2-7
size: NA
D: TRBD1
V: TRBV11-2
DNA: TGTGCCAGCAGCTGGATCGGGACAGGGCGCTCCTACGAGCAGTACTTC
CDR3: CASSWIGTGRSYEQYF

J: TRBJ2-4
size: many
D: NA
V: TRBV2
DNA: TGTGCCAGCAGTGACCAGCTACAAGCCAAAAACATTCAGTACTTC
CDR3: CASSDQLQAKNIQYF

J: TRBJ1-6
size: few
D: TRBD1
V: TRBV20-1
DNA: TGCAGTGCTCCCCAACAGGGGCAATCACCCCTCCACTTT
CDR3: CSAPQQGQSPLHF

J: TRBJ2-5
size: NA
D: NA
V: TRBV19
DNA: TGTGCCAGTAGTACGGGGGACGTCGACCAAGAGACCCAGTACTTC
CDR3: CASSTGDVDQETQYF

J: TRBJ2-2
size: few
D: NA
V: TRBV5-5
DNA: TGTGCCAGCAGCCCCGTAGGGGGGTCTAAAGCCGTTAGGGAGCTGTTTTTT
CDR3: CASSPVGGSKAVRELFF

J: TRBJ1-2
size: many
D: TRBD1
V: TRBV2
DNA: TGTGCCAGCAGTCCCGACAGGGACTATGGCTACACCTTC
CDR3: CASSPDRDYGYTF

J: TRBJ2-2
size: few
D: NA
V: TRBV6-2/TRBV6-3
DNA: TGTGCCAGCAGTTCCCCTCCCGGTAGCGGCGCCACCGGGGAGCTGTTTTTT
CDR3: CASSSPPGSGATGELFF

J: TRBJ1-4
size: many
D: NA
V: TRBV18
DNA: TGTGCCAGCTCACCAAGTCAGGGACTGTCTAATGAAAAACTGTTTTTT
CDR3: CASSPSQGLSNEKLFF